This T cell receptor beta chain was recorded in a study of Ad26.COV2.S vaccination and SARS-CoV-2 variants. Study in general: The vaccine Ad26.COV2.S was put into the muscle once, or twice with 56 days between.

Deletions cut 5 bases from V and 2 bases from J, with 13 bases between. Germline values: CDR1 LNHDA, CDR2 SQIVND (reference sequence). This CDR3 comprises 14 residues. Treatment defined: some 20 received Ad26.COV2.S at low or high dose, single or two shots; several received placebo; per-sample allocation not given. Following the first vaccine or placebo injection, samples were taken on day 63. This adult donor, from Boston, was 18-55 years old. In regard to this clone: Its antigen is unknown.

Study conclusions and caveats: An underestimation of total T cell responses may have resulted from the TCR breadth and depth analyses.

TCRdb's table, derived via immunoSEQ multiplex PCR, lists solely in-frame clones and lacks some. The repertoire consists of 300,000 to 350,000 clones, with less than 90% occurring once and the leading ten covering about 10%. Sequenced here: peripheral blood, sampled in a trial of Ad26.COV2.S vaccine versus placebo. This receptor was taken from a person between 18 and 59 years old who received the Ad26.COV2.S COVID-19 vaccine or a placebo. The chain combines TRBV19 with TRBJ2-7, with a weak D call TRBD1 (6 bases). Here the CDR3 DNA reads TGTGCCAGTAGTTTTGGGACAAGTGCCTACGAGCAGTACTTC. Encoded protein: CASSFGTSAYEQYF.